This T cell receptor beta chain was sequenced during a study of human T cells and chemical hapten exposure. Each CDR3 protein is one row after TCRdb ran MiXCR on the RACE reads. The data contain 300,000 to 350,000 distinct CDR3 sequences, around 7% of them singletons. Regarding time point: patch test 1, 2 weeks after DPC sensitization. Treatment here: therapeutic diphenylcyclopropenone sensitization with weekly scalp DPC. Trimming cost V 3 bases and J 10 bases, with 24 bases left between them. Germline V gene lookup returns CDR1 SGHRS and CDR2 YFSETQ. The CDR3 totals 16 residues. This clonotype has just a few counts.

This rearrangement joins TRBV5-1 to TRBJ2-3, with a tentative D call TRBD2 (6 bases). The sample consisted of whole blood, taken in connection with sensitization to the hapten diphenylcyclopropenone (DPC). The TCR sequence derives from a woman aged 18-35 years with alopecia areata. Some clones in this sample may be carry-over from other donors' samples. In DNA, the CDR3 is TGCGCCAGCAGCTCCTCCGCGGGGTCTCGACTAGTTCCGCAGTATTTT. This encodes CASSSSAGSRLVPQYF.